Listed below are T cell receptor beta chains from one sample, sequenced in a study of OX40 agonist ivuxolimab in advanced cancers. Here immunoSEQ multiplex PCR was the method, and the copy in TCRdb shows in-frame clones only, minus some. The sample has 56,000 or so clones; about 82% are singletons. The sample in question was CD4+ or CD8+ T cells sorted from blood, obtained in a trial of the OX40 agonist ivuxolimab. The receptors here all came from an adult with an advanced solid tumor such as melanoma, head and neck, liver or kidney cancer. Each CDR3 is given with its conserved first and last residue. Each record gives: V gene, J gene, clone size, D gene, CDR3 DNA, CDR3 protein. The D gene is left open where the match is weak. The size of a clone is reported for some rows only, either as once, few or many, or as a class for expanded clones.

TRBV6-4,TRBJ1-2,.,.,TGTGCCAGCAGCGATTGGCCTGGTAATGGCTACACCTTC,CASSDWPGNGYTF
TRBV2,TRBJ1-1,.,.,TGTGCCAGCAGTGAACCCGGGTTAGGCACTGAAGCTTTCTTT,CASSEPGLGTEAFF
TRBV5-4,TRBJ1-3,.,.,TGTGCCAGCAGCTTGGCCGCCCGAAGAAACACCATATATTTT,CASSLAARRNTIYF
TRBV9,TRBJ1-1,.,.,TGTGCCAGCAGCGGGGAGGGACTTATGAACACTGAAGCTTTCTTT,CASSGEGLMNTEAFF
TRBV27,TRBJ2-7,.,.,TGTGCCAGCAGTAGGGGGAATTTCCTCTACGAGCAGTACTTC,CASSRGNFLYEQYF
TRBV6-6,TRBJ2-3,.,.,TGTGCCAGCAGTTATCGGGGCGAATTAGATACGCAGTATTTT,CASSYRGELDTQYF
TRBV11-2,TRBJ2-7,.,.,TGTGCCAGCAGCTTATATCAGGGCTACGAGCAGTACTTC,CASSLYQGYEQYF
TRBV5-1,TRBJ2-7,.,.,TGCGCCAGCAGCTTGGGTGCCCACGAGCAGTACTTC,CASSLGAHEQYF
TRBV11-3,TRBJ1-3,.,.,TGTGCCAGCAGCTTGAAACCCCGTCCCTCTGGAAACACCATATATTTT,CASSLKPRPSGNTIYF
TRBV4-1,TRBJ1-6,few,.,TGCGCCAGCAGCCAAGATCAGGGTTCACCCCTCCACTTT,CASSQDQGSPLHF
TRBV10-3,TRBJ2-7,.,TRBD1,TGTGCCATACGGGACAGGGGGGCCTACGAGCAGTACTTC,CAIRDRGAYEQYF
TRBV28,TRBJ2-7,.,.,TGTGCCAGCAGTCCCGACCCGTTAGAGGCCTACGAGCAGTACTTC,CASSPDPLEAYEQYF
TRBV5-6,TRBJ2-3,.,.,TGTGCCAGCAGCTTGGGTTTCACAGATACGCAGTATTTT,CASSLGFTDTQYF
TRBV29-1,TRBJ1-1,.,.,TGCAGCGCATCCGGGGTAATGAACACTGAAGCTTTCTTT,CSASGVMNTEAFF
TRBV13,TRBJ2-7,.,.,TGTGCCAGCAGCTACCCCAGGGCCCCCTACGAGCAGTACTTC,CASSYPRAPYEQYF
TRBV28,TRBJ2-3,.,.,TGTGCCAGCAGTTCGGCCCAGGGGACAGATACGCAGTATTTT,CASSSAQGTDTQYF
TRBV2,TRBJ1-2,.,.,TGTGCCAGCAGCAGGGGCCTGGACTATGGCTACACCTTC,CASSRGLDYGYTF
TRBV19,TRBJ1-1,.,.,TGTGCCAGTAAGAAGGGGGGCGCAAACACTGAAGCTTTCTTT,CASKKGGANTEAFF
TRBV9,TRBJ1-5,.,.,TGTGCCAGCAGCGTAGGGGTCAATCAGCCCCAGCATTTT,CASSVGVNQPQHF
TRBV6-5,TRBJ2-7,.,TRBD1,TGTGCCAGCGTAAGACAGGGCTCCTACGAGCAGTACTTC,CASVRQGSYEQYF
TRBV19,TRBJ2-7,.,.,TGTGCCAGTGGTGATCCGCGGTACGAGCAGTACTTC,CASGDPRYEQYF
TRBV14,TRBJ1-2,.,TRBD1,TGTGCCAGCAGCCAGATAACAGGGGGCGCGTGGGGCTACACCTTC,CASSQITGGAWGYTF
TRBV30,TRBJ1-4,.,.,TGTGCCTGGAGCTTGTCAGCTGAAAAACTGTTTTTT,CAWSLSAEKLFF
TRBV11-2,TRBJ2-7,.,.,TGTGCCAGCAGCCCCGGTCTTATCCCTTGGGACGAGCAGTACTTC,CASSPGLIPWDEQYF
TRBV27,TRBJ1-5,.,TRBD1,TGTGCCAGCAGAAGACAGGGGAATCAGCCCCAGCATTTT,CASRRQGNQPQHF
TRBV4-2,TRBJ2-5,.,.,TGTGCCAGCAGCCAAGAAGGCAGGCGGGAGACCCAGTACTTC,CASSQEGRRETQYF
TRBV9,TRBJ1-6,.,TRBD1,TGTGCCAGCAGCACCGCAGGGGGGTCACCCCTCCACTTT,CASSTAGGSPLHF
TRBV5-4,TRBJ2-3,.,TRBD2,TGTGCCAGCAGCTTTCGACTAGCGGGGGACCTTAGCACAGATACGCAGTATTTT,CASSFRLAGDLSTDTQYF
TRBV7-8,TRBJ1-5,.,.,TGTGCCAGCAGCTTAGAGGGGGGGTCGTCGAATCAGCCCCAGCATTTT,CASSLEGGSSNQPQHF
TRBV14,TRBJ2-3,.,.,TGTGCCAGACCGGGGGCCAGGGGAGATACGCAGTATTTT,CARPGARGDTQYF
TRBV11-3,TRBJ2-2,.,.,TGTGCCAGCAGCCCGCGACAGTCCCTCACCGGGGAGCTGTTTTTT,CASSPRQSLTGELFF
TRBV7-9,TRBJ2-7,.,.,TGTGCCAGCAGCTTAGGGGTTTACGAGCAGTACTTC,CASSLGVYEQYF
TRBV19,TRBJ2-3,.,TRBD1,TGTGCCAGTAGTATGGGGACAGGGGTAGATACGCAGTATTTT,CASSMGTGVDTQYF
TRBV7-2,TRBJ2-3,.,.,TGTGCCAGCAGCCCTGTCGGTAGCGGTTCAGATACGCAGTATTTT,CASSPVGSGSDTQYF
TRBV5-6,TRBJ2-5,.,TRBD2,TGTGCCAGCAGCCCGGAATTAGCGGGGAAAGAGACCCAGTACTTC,CASSPELAGKETQYF
TRBV6-5,TRBJ1-4,.,TRBD1,TGTGCCAGCAGGTCTCAGGGGGGGGCTAATGAAAAACTGTTTTTT,CASRSQGGANEKLFF
TRBV6-6,TRBJ1-6,few,.,TGTGCCAGCAGCTACGGTATGGGAAGGAATTCACCCCTCCACTTT,CASSYGMGRNSPLHF
TRBV7-2,TRBJ1-1,.,.,TGTGCCAGCAGCTCCCACTCCCAGGGTGACAACACTGAAGCTTTCTTT,CASSSHSQGDNTEAFF
TRBV5-8,TRBJ1-2,.,TRBD1,TGTGCCAGCAGCTCTGAGACAGGGGGCTATGGCTACACCTTC,CASSSETGGYGYTF
TRBV6-6,TRBJ2-3,.,TRBD2,TGTGCCAGCAGTTCTAGCGGCCTATCGCAGTATTTT,CASSSSGLSQYF
TRBV7-7,TRBJ1-1,few,.,TGTGCTAGCATCGGCGGAGGAATAAGGAACACTGAAGCTTTCTTT,CASIGGGIRNTEAFF
TRBV4-1,TRBJ2-7,.,.,TGCGCCAGCAGCCAACCTGACACGTACGAGCAGTACTTC,CASSQPDTYEQYF
TRBV6-5,TRBJ1-5,.,.,TGTGCCAGCAGTCCTTGCTTGGGGGCCAATCAGCCCCAGCATTTT,CASSPCLGANQPQHF
TRBV5-1,TRBJ2-4,.,.,TGCGCCAGCAGCTCTAGCGTTTCCAAAAACATTCAGTACTTC,CASSSSVSKNIQYF
TRBV4-2,TRBJ1-5,once,TRBD1,TGTGCCAGCAGCCAAGATCGTGCAGGGGGGATTAATCAGCCCCAGCATTTT,CASSQDRAGGINQPQHF
TRBV7-3,TRBJ2-1,once,.,TGTGCCAGCAGTCCAGGACTATCCTACAATGAGCAGTTCTTC,CASSPGLSYNEQFF
TRBV28,TRBJ2-3,.,.,TGTGCCAGCGATTCATGGGGGGAACTCACAGATACGCAGTATTTT,CASDSWGELTDTQYF
TRBV6-1,TRBJ1-4,.,TRBD1,TGTGCCACCACCGGGACAGAGAATGAAAAACTGTTTTTT,CATTGTENEKLFF
TRBV6-6,TRBJ2-7,.,.,TGTGCCAGCAGTTACTCGTGGGGGTGGACATACGAGCAGTACTTC,CASSYSWGWTYEQYF
TRBV9,TRBJ2-3,.,TRBD2,TGTGCCAGCAGCGACACTAGCGGGGGGGATACGCAGTATTTT,CASSDTSGGDTQYF
TRBV9,TRBJ2-5,.,.,TGTGCCAGCAGCGTAAATGGGGCTCGGAAGGGAGAGCAGTACTTC,CASSVNGARKGEQYF
TRBV28,TRBJ2-7,.,.,TGTGCCAGCATTAGTGGGGGAGGATACGAGCAGTACTTC,CASISGGGYEQYF
TRBV7-9,TRBJ1-6,.,.,TGTGCCAGCTCGTCGGGTCAGGTGAACCTCCACTTT,CASSSGQVNLHF
TRBV2,TRBJ2-5,.,.,TGTGCCAGCAGTGGAGACAGAAACTGGGGGACCCAGTACTTC,CASSGDRNWGTQYF
TRBV5-6,TRBJ1-5,.,.,TGTGCCAGCAGCCGAGCGACAGACTATAGCAATCAGCCCCAGCATTTT,CASSRATDYSNQPQHF
TRBV5-1,TRBJ2-1,.,.,TGCGCCAGCAGCCCTGACTCTACCTCGTCTAATGAGCAGTTCTTC,CASSPDSTSSNEQFF